These 6 T cell receptor beta chains were sequenced from one sample in a study of T cells in Graves' hyperthyroidism and ophthalmopathy. Regions amplified from RNA transcripts were the TCR beta CDR3 regions. The HTBI primer set drove a first-round RT-PCR of the TCR CDR3. TCRdb re-derived calls from the multiplex PCR reads in MiXCR, one entry per CDR3 protein. The data hold about 400,000 distinct CDR3 sequences, with around 14% observed a single time. The specimen was blood. The receptors derive from a woman in her twenties or thirties with Graves' hyperthyroidism.

The rearrangement links TRBV18 to TRBJ2-5; D is perhaps TRBD1 or TRBD2 (5 bases each). The CDR3 is made up of 16 amino acids. Looked up from germline, CDR1 is KGHSH and CDR2 is LQKENI. The germline V and J ends were trimmed by 3 bases and 3 bases, with 17 bases remaining between them. CDR3 amino acids: CASSPHGLGVEETQYF. DNA for the CDR3: TGTGCCAGCTCACCCCACGGGTTGGGGGTCGAAGAGACCCAGTACTTC.

This clonotype was seen repeatedly, ten times or more. This chain connects TRBV27 to TRBJ2-1; 7 bases are a match to TRBD1. The CDR3 is 14 residues long. J gave up 5 bases and V 3 bases, and 4 bases lay outside the gene matches. Germline lookup yields CDR1 MNHEY and CDR2 SMNVEV (reference sequence). The DNA for the CDR3 is TGTGCCAGCAGTTTCGGACAGGCGAACAATGAGCAGTTCTTC. Translating gives CASSFGQANNEQFF.

This chain uses TRBV24-1 with TRBJ2-1; TRBD2 matches 9 bases. CDR3 length equals 16 residues. With 5 bases clipped from V and 2 bases from J, the junction kept 6 bases outside the gene matches. CDR1 KGHDR and CDR2 SFDVKD come from the germline V gene. The CDR3 DNA sequence: TGTGCCACCAGTGTGGGCGGGAGGGGCACCTACAATGAGCAGTTCTTC. It codes for CATSVGGRGTYNEQFF.

V gene TRBV9 combines with J gene TRBJ2-1; D not resolved. Trimming took off 0 bases at V and 3 bases at J, with 10 bases between the two ends. The CDR3 loop spans 15 amino acids. From germline, CDR1 is SGDLS and CDR2 YYNGEE. The CDR3 DNA sequence: TGTGCCAGCAGCGTAGATCCTTCCGACTACAATGAGCAGTTCTTC. It translates to CASSVDPSDYNEQFF.

Many counts were recorded for this clonotype. The rearrangement links TRBV28 to TRBJ1-5; D might be TRBD1 (5 bases). Germline CDR1 is MDHEN and CDR2 is SYDVKM. V dropped 6 bases and J dropped 7 bases, with 16 bases sitting between them. The length of the CDR3 is 14 residues. The CDR3 reads CASRPRQLGQPQHF. The CDR3 DNA sequence: TGTGCCAGCAGACCCAGACAGTTAGGCCAGCCCCAGCATTTT.

This clonotype was recorded a few times. The rearrangement links TRBV7-9 to TRBJ1-2; maybe TRBD1 (5 bases). V was cut by 3 bases and J by 4 bases, with 12 bases left in between. Germline CDR1 reads SEHNR; CDR2 reads FQNEAQ (reference sequence). The CDR3 has 14 amino acids. The CDR3 loop is CASSFGGGSYGYTF. Here the CDR3 DNA reads TGTGCCAGCAGCTTTGGGGGGGGGAGCTATGGCTACACCTTC.